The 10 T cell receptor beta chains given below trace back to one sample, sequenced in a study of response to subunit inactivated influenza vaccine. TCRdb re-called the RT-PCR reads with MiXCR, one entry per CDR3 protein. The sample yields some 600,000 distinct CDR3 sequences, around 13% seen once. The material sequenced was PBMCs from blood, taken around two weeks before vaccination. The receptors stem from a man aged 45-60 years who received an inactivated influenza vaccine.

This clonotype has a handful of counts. The CDR3, as DNA: TGTGCCAGCAGATGGGGACTCCAGAATCCTAACTATGGCTACACCTTC. Its protein product is CASRWGLQNPNYGYTF. The V gene is TRBV6-1, the J gene TRBJ1-2; TRBD1 is a possible D gene (5 bases). CDR1 and CDR2 (germline): MNHNS, SASEGT. CDR3 length: 16 residues. The germline V and J ends were trimmed by 6 bases and 0 bases, with 17 bases remaining between them.

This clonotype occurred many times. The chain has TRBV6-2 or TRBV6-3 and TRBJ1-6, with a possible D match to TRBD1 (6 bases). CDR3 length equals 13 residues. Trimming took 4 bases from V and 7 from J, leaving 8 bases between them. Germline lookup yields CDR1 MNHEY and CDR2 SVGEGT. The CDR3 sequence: CASSFTGNSPLHF. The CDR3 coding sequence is TGTGCCAGCAGTTTCACAGGGAATTCACCCCTCCACTTT.

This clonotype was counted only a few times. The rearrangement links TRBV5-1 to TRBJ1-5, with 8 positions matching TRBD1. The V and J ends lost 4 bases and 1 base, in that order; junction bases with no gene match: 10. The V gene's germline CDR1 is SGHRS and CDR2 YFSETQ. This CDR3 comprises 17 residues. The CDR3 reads CASSTPGQERSNQPQHF. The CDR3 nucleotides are TGCGCCAGCAGCACACCGGGACAGGAGAGGAGCAATCAGCCCCAGCATTTT. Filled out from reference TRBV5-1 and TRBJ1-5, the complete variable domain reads KAGVTQTPRYLIKTRGQQVTLSCSPISGHRSVSWYQQTPGQGLQFLFEYFSETQRNKGNFPGRFSGRQFSNSRSEMNVSTLELGDSALYLCASSTPGQERSNQPQHFGDGTRLSIL.

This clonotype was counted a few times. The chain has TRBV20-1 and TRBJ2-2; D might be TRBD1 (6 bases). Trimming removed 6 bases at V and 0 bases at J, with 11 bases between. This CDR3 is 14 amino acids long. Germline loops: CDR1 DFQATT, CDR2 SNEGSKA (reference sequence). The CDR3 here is CSAPDSPNTGELFF. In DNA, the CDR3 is TGCAGTGCCCCGGACAGTCCGAACACCGGGGAGCTGTTTTTT.

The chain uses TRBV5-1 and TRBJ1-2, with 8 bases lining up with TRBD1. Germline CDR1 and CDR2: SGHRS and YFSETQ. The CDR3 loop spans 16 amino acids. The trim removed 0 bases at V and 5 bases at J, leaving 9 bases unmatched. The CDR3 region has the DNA TGCGCCAGCAGCTTGGGGAACAGGCAGGGGGCGTATGGCTACACCTTC. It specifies CASSLGNRQGAYGYTF. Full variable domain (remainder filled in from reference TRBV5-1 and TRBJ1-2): KAGVTQTPRYLIKTRGQQVTLSCSPISGHRSVSWYQQTPGQGLQFLFEYFSETQRNKGNFPGRFSGRQFSNSRSEMNVSTLELGDSALYLCASSLGNRQGAYGYTFGSGTRLTVV.

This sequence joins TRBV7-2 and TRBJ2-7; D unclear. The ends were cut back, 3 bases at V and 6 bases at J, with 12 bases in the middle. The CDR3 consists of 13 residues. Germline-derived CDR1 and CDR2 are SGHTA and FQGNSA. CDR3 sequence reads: CASSFPPRAEQYF. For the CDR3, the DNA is TGTGCCAGCAGCTTCCCTCCTAGGGCCGAGCAGTACTTC.

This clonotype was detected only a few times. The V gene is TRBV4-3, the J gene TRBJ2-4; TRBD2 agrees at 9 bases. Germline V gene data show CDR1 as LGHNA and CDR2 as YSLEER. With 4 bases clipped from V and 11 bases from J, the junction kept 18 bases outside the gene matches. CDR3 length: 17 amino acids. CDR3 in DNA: TGCGCCAGCAGCCCGTCATCTCTAGCGGGGTCGGACACTCTTCAGTACTTC. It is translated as CASSPSSLAGSDTLQYF.

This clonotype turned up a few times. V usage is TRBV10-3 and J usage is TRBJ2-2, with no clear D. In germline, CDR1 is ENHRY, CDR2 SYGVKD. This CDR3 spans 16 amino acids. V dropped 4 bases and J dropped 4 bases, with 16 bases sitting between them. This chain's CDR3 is CAISVGPFTSTGELFF. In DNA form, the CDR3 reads TGTGCCATCAGTGTTGGCCCTTTCACCAGCACCGGGGAGCTGTTTTTT.

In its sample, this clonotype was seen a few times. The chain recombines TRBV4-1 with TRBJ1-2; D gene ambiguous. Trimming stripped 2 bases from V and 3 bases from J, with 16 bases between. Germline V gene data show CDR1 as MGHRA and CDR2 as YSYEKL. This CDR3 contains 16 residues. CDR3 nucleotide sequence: TGCGCCAGCAGCCAACACCCGGCTCGCGACTACTATGGCTACACCTTC. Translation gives CASSQHPARDYYGYTF.

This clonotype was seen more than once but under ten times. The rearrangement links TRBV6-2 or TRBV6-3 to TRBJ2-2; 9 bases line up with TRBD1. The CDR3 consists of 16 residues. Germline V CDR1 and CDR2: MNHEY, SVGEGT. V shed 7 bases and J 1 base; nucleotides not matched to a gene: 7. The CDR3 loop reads CASTSWGQGNTGELFF. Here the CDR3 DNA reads TGTGCCAGCACCTCCTGGGGACAGGGGAACACCGGGGAGCTGTTTTTT.